This T cell receptor beta chain was sequenced in a study of blood T cells in healthy people across ages. The CDR3 covers 14 residues. V lost 5 bases and J 3 bases, leaving 16 bases between the germline ends. CDR1 is DFQATT, CDR2 SNEGSKA, per germline (reference sequence). Alongside a J-beta primer mix, a sample-barcoded 5' primer served in a second PCR lasting about 7 to 11 cycles. TCRdb reprocessed the 5' RACE reads with MiXCR, giving one entry per CDR3 protein. This repertoire shows 850,000 to 1,300,000 distinct CDR3 sequences, less than 50% found once; its top ten account for approximately 20%. This receptor was obtained from a woman aged 60 to 75 in good health. V gene TRBV20-1 combines with J gene TRBJ2-5; unclear D gene. The specimen sequenced was blood. CDR3 nucleotides: TGCAGTGCTTGGTTGTACTCTGCGGAAGAGACCCAGTACTTC. Its protein product is CSAWLYSAEETQYF.